The next 3 T cell receptor beta chains were all read from a single sample in a study of shared clonotypes between healthy human individuals. The data were produced by immunoSEQ multiplex PCR, yet TCRdb's version contains in-frame clones alone and is incomplete. The table includes around 95,000 clones, less than 50% detected once. The sequenced sample consisted of PBMCs. All receptors come from a woman in her thirties or forties in good health. Some clones in this sample may be carry-over from other donors' samples.

This clone showed up just once. The chain carries TRBV30 and TRBJ1-2, with D possibly TRBD1 on 5 matching bases. The V gene lost 3 bases and the J gene lost 1 base, with 12 bases spanning the gap. Germline lookup yields CDR1 GTSNPN and CDR2 SVGIG (reference sequence). The CDR3 covers 14 residues. This CDR3 reads CAWSVQGSNYGYTF. In DNA form, the CDR3 reads TGTGCCTGGAGCGTTCAGGGCAGTAACTATGGCTACACCTTC.

The CDR3 spells CASSLLGGGYYEQYF. The CDR3 DNA reads TGTGCCAGCAGCCTCCTGGGAGGGGGCTACTACGAGCAGTACTTC. V gene TRBV11-2 combines with J gene TRBJ2-7, with D perhaps given as TRBD1 or TRBD2 (7 bases each). Germline-derived CDR1 and CDR2 are SGHAT and FQNNGV. The V end lost 5 bases, the J end lost 3 bases, and 17 bases lay between the germline ends. The CDR3 runs to 15 residues.

V usage is TRBV6-1 and J usage is TRBJ2-7, with D perhaps matching TRBD1 (7 bases). CDR1 and CDR2 from the germline V gene are MNHNS and SASEGT. This CDR3 is 15 amino acids long. The V end lost 5 bases, the J end lost 1 base, and 15 bases lay between the germline ends. The CDR3 here is CASSTAAGGSYEQYF. The CDR3 DNA sequence: TGTGCCAGCAGTACCGCCGCAGGGGGGTCCTACGAGCAGTACTTC.